What follows are 19 T cell receptor beta chains derived from one specimen sequenced in a study of blood T cell repertoires in COVID-19. Profiled with immunoSEQ multiplex PCR; TCRdb holds only in-frame clones, not every one. This table holds approximately 440,000 clones, roughly 90% found once. The sequencing sample was made of PBMCs or T cells enriched from blood (not recorded which). These TCRs come from a young woman who had recovered from COVID-19.

The chain recombines TRBV3-1 (or the pseudogene TRBV3-2) with TRBJ2-1, with 7 bases lining up with TRBD1. V dropped 0 bases and J dropped 7; count of bases not matched to a gene: 3. The CDR3 is 14 residues long. Germline CDR1 and CDR2: LGHDT and YNNKEL (reference sequence). CDR3 nucleotide sequence: TGTGCCAGCAGCCAAGAGTACAGGGGTAATGAGCAGTTCTTC. Amino acid sequence: CASSQEYRGNEQFF.

The chain recombines TRBV7-9 with TRBJ2-5, with TRBD1 matching over 8 bases. V lost 5 bases to trimming and J lost 1 base; unmatched junction nucleotides: 6. Germline V lookup: CDR1 SEHNR, CDR2 FQNEAQ (reference sequence). The CDR3 sequence is 15 residues long. CDR3 coding DNA: TGTGCCAGCAGCACTACAGGGGGGTCCCAAGAGACCCAGTACTTC. Translating it yields CASSTTGGSQETQYF.

The chain links TRBV6-6 to TRBJ2-4; a possible D gene is TRBD2 (6 bases). Deletions cut 5 bases from V and 0 bases from J, with 17 bases between. The germline CDR1 and CDR2 sequences are MNHNY and SVGAGI (reference sequence). The CDR3 covers 17 residues. In nucleotides, the CDR3 is TGTGCCAGCAGTCCTTCGGACCTAGCGCTAGCCAAAAACATTCAGTACTTC. This encodes CASSPSDLALAKNIQYF.

V is TRBV6-1 and J is TRBJ1-2; no definite D call. CDR3 length equals 14 residues. CDR1 MNHNS and CDR2 SASEGT come from the germline V gene. The V gene lost 0 bases and the J gene lost 0 bases, with 5 bases spanning the gap. CDR3 DNA: TGTGCCAGCAGTGAAGCCGTCCCTAACTATGGCTACACCTTC. This translates into CASSEAVPNYGYTF.

This clone was observed at least ten times. V usage is TRBV30 and J usage is TRBJ1-2; a weak D match, TRBD1 (5 bases). Germline CDR1 GTSNPN, CDR2 SVGIG (reference sequence). The CDR3 extends over 12 amino acids. V dropped 3 bases and J dropped 6 bases, with 11 bases sitting between them. The CDR3 is CAWSPWGDGYTF. The CDR3 coding sequence is TGTGCCTGGAGCCCCTGGGGGGATGGCTACACCTTC.

V gene TRBV2 combines with J gene TRBJ2-3, with 14 bases that match TRBD2. Germline V lookup: CDR1 SNHLY, CDR2 FYNNEI. The CDR3 runs to 15 residues. The V and J ends lost 4 bases and 4 bases, in that order; junction bases with no gene match: 1. This CDR3 reads CASSGLAGGSDTQYF. DNA for the CDR3: TGTGCCAGCAGTGGACTAGCGGGGGGGTCAGATACGCAGTATTTT.

This clone was found once. The gene calls are TRBV2 and TRBJ2-4; tentatively, D is TRBD1 (6 bases). The length of the CDR3 is 15 residues. The germline V gene encodes CDR1 SNHLY and CDR2 FYNNEI. With 3 bases removed from V and 5 bases from J, the gap between germline ends came to 14 bases. The CDR3 spells CASSDWTDPQNIQYF. The DNA of the CDR3 is TGTGCCAGCAGTGATTGGACAGACCCCCAAAACATTCAGTACTTC.

The rearrangement uses TRBV7-9 and TRBJ2-3, with 9 bases lining up with TRBD2. The CDR3 contains 16 residues. Per the germline V gene, CDR1 is SEHNR and CDR2 is FQNEAQ (reference sequence). Trimming at V came to 0 bases and at J to 3 bases, leaving 4 bases not matched to a gene. The CDR3 protein is CASSLAAGGRTDTQYF. DNA for the CDR3: TGTGCCAGCAGCTTAGCGGCGGGGGGGCGGACAGATACGCAGTATTTT.

The genes are TRBV5-1 and TRBJ1-1, with D maybe TRBD1 (5 bases). Germline assignment: CDR1 SGHRS and CDR2 YFSETQ. The V end was cut by 4 bases, the J end by 3 bases, with 10 bases between. This CDR3 is built from 13 residues. The CDR3 DNA reads TGCGCCAGCAGCACCGACAGTTACACTGAAGCTTTCTTT. It yields the protein CASSTDSYTEAFF.

The chain links TRBV5-1 to TRBJ2-1; 7 bases align to TRBD1. J lost 4 bases, V lost 4 bases, and 5 bases had no gene match. The germline V gene encodes CDR1 SGHRS and CDR2 YFSETQ. The CDR3 is 14 amino acids. CDR3 protein: CASSIGQAYNEQFF. DNA for the CDR3: TGCGCCAGCAGCATAGGACAGGCTTACAATGAGCAGTTCTTC.

The chain is built from TRBV5-1 and TRBJ2-3; 8 positions match TRBD1. The CDR3 runs 20 residues. Germline lookup yields CDR1 SGHRS and CDR2 YFSETQ. V shed 2 bases, J shed 7 bases, and the junction held 24 bases outside the gene matches. CDR3 nucleotides: TGCGCCAGCAGCTTAGGGTCGGGACAGGTCTCAGATGTAACCGTGAATACGCAGTATTTT. This encodes CASSLGSGQVSDVTVNTQYF.

This clone was seen a single time. V and J are TRBV24-1 and TRBJ2-5; D might be TRBD2 (8 bases). Trimming shortened V by 6 bases and J by 0 bases, and 13 bases separated the two germline ends. Germline V gene data show CDR1 as KGHDR and CDR2 as SFDVKD. This CDR3 is 15 amino acids long. CDR3 in DNA: TGTGCCACCAGTCGGGAGGGGACAGACCAAGAGACCCAGTACTTC. As protein: CATSREGTDQETQYF.

The chain joins TRBV4-1 to TRBJ1-2; TRBD1 matches 7 bases. Trimming took 0 bases from V and 7 from J; bases not matched to a gene: 14. In germline, CDR1 is MGHRA, CDR2 YSYEKL. This CDR3 is 17 amino acids long. In nucleotides, the CDR3 is TGCGCCAGCAGCCAAGATCCCCAACCAGGGGGGCATGGTGGCTACACCTTC. Protein sequence: CASSQDPQPGGHGGYTF.

The chain combines TRBV5-1 with TRBJ2-2; 7 nucleotides line up with TRBD2. J lost 2 bases, V lost 4 bases, and 8 bases had no gene match. CDR1 and CDR2 from the germline V gene are SGHRS and YFSETQ. This CDR3 has 16 residues. CDR3 bases: TGCGCCAGCAGCCCCCTGGGGGGGGACAACACCGGGGAGCTGTTTTTT. Amino acid sequence: CASSPLGGDNTGELFF.

This chain connects TRBV10-1 to TRBJ2-1; 7 nucleotides match TRBD1. CDR3 length: 16 residues. Germline trimming cut 0 bases from V and 12 bases from J; bases unmatched to any gene: 14. CDR1 WNHNN and CDR2 SYGVQD come from the germline V gene (reference sequence). The CDR3 loop is CASSESQGGAVGGQFF. The CDR3 DNA sequence: TGCGCCAGCAGTGAGTCACAAGGGGGCGCCGTGGGCGGGCAGTTCTTC.

Only one count was recorded for this clone. This chain uses TRBV11-2 with TRBJ2-1; tentatively, D is TRBD2 (5 bases). Germline V CDR1 and CDR2: SGHAT, FQNNGV. Trimming left V 0 bases short and J 0 bases short, with 9 bases between. This CDR3 contains 16 residues. CDR3 protein: CASSLEPGSSYNEQFF. DNA for the CDR3: TGTGCCAGCAGCTTAGAGCCTGGGAGCTCCTACAATGAGCAGTTCTTC. Together with reference TRBV11-2 and TRBJ2-1, the CDR3 gives the full variable domain: EAGVAQSPRYKIIEKRQSVAFWCNPISGHATLYWYQQILGQGPKLLIQFQNNGVVDDSQLPKDRFSAERLKGVDSTLKIQPAKLEDSAVYLCASSLEPGSSYNEQFFGPGTRLTVL.

The rearrangement joins TRBV6-5 to TRBJ2-1; tentatively, D is TRBD2 (5 bases). The CDR3 contains 15 residues. V was trimmed by 6 bases and J by 5 bases, leaving 17 bases between them. The V gene's germline CDR1 is MNHEY and CDR2 SVGAGI. The CDR3 reads CASRRERVSDNEQFF. In DNA, the CDR3 is TGTGCCAGCAGGAGAGAGAGGGTCTCGGACAATGAGCAGTTCTTC.

The chain couples TRBV7-8 to TRBJ2-5; 11 nucleotides align to TRBD2. The length of the CDR3 is 16 residues. With V trimmed by 6 bases and J by 5 bases, 11 bases remained unmatched. Germline assignment: CDR1 SGHVS and CDR2 FQNEAQ. The CDR3 region has the DNA TGTGCCAGCAGAGGTAGCGGGGGGGCTGGCGCCGAGACCCAGTACTTC. This codes for CASRGSGGAGAETQYF.

The chain recombines TRBV6-2 or TRBV6-3 with TRBJ2-1; 7 bases align to TRBD1. The germline V gene encodes CDR1 MNHEY and CDR2 SVGEGT. The length of the CDR3 is 14 residues. J gave up 4 bases and V 2 bases, and 2 bases lay outside the gene matches. Here the CDR3 reads CASSYGTAYNEQFF. DNA of the CDR3: TGTGCCAGCAGTTACGGGACAGCTTACAATGAGCAGTTCTTC.